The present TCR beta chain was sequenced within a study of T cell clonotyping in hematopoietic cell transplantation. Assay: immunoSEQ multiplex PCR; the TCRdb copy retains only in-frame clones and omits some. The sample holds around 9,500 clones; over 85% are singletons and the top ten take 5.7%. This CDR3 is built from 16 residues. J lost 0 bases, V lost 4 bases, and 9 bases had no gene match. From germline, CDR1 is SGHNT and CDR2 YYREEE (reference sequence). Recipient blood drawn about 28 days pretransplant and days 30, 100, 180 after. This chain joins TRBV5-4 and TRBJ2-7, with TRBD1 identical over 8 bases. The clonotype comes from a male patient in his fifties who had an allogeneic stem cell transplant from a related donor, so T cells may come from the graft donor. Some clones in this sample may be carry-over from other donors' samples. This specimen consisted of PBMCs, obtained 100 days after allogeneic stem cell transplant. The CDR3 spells CASSRAGGANSYEQYF. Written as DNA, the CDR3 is TGTGCCAGCAGCCGAGCAGGGGGCGCTAACTCCTACGAGCAGTACTTC.